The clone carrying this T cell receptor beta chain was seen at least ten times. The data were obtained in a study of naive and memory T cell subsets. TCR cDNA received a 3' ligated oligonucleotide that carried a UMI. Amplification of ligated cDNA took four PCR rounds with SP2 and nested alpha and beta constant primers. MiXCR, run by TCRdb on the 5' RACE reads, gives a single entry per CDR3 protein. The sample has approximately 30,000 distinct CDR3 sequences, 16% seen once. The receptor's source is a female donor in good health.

As DNA, the CDR3 is TGCAGTGCTGACTCCATAGCGGGGGGCTACAATGAGCAGTTCTTC. This encodes CSADSIAGGYNEQFF. The J gene is TRBJ2-1, the V gene TRBV20-1, with 10 nucleotides matching TRBD2. CDR1 and CDR2 (germline): DFQATT, SNEGSKA (reference sequence). V lost 5 bases, J lost 3 bases, and 7 bases stayed unmatched. The CDR3 runs to 15 residues.